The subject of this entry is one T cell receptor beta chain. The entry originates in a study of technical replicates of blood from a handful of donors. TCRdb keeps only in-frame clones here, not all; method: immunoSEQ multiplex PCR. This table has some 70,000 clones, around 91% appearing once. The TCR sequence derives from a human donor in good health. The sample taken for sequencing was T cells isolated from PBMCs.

CDR3 protein: CASSGSNRAQYF. Written as DNA, the CDR3 is TGTGCCAGCAGTGGGAGTAATCGGGCGCAGTATTTT. The chain employs TRBV28 and TRBJ2-3; a possible D gene is TRBD2 (5 bases). Per germline, CDR1 MDHEN and CDR2 SYDVKM. The V end was cut by 5 bases, the J end by 10 bases, with 13 bases between. CDR3 size: 12 residues.